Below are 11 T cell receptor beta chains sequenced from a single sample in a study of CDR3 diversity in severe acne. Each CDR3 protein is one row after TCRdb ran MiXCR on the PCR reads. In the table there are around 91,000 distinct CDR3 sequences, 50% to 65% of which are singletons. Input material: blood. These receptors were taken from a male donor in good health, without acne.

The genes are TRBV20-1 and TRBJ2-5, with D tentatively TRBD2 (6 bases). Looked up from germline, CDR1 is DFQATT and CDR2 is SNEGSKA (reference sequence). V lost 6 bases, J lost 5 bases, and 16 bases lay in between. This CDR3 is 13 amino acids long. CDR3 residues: CSATNGEVETQYF. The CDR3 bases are TGCAGTGCCACTAACGGGGAGGTGGAGACCCAGTACTTC.

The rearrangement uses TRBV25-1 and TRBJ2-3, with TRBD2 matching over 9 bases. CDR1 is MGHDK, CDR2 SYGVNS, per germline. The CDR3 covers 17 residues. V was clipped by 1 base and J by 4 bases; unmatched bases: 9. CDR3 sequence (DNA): TGTGCCAGCAGTGAATTAGAAGGACTAGCGTTTCCAGATACGCAGTATTTT. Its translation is CASSELEGLAFPDTQYF. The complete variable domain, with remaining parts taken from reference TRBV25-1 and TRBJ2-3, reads EADIYQTPRYLVIGTGKKITLECSQTMGHDKMYWYQQDPGMELHLIHYSYGVNSTEKGDLSSESTVSRIRTEHFPLTLESARPSHTSQYLCASSELEGLAFPDTQYFGPGTRLTVL.

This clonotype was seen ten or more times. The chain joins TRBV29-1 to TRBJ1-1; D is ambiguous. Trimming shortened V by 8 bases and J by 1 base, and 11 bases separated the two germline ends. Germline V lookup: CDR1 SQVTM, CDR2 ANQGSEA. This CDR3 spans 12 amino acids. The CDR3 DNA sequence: TGCAGCCTCCGTGGTCGGAACACTGAAGCTTTCTTT. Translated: CSLRGRNTEAFF.

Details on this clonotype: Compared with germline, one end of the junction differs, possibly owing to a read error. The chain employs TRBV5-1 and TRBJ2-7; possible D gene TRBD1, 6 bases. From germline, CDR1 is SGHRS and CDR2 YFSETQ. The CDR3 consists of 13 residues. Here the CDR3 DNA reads TGTGCCAGCAGCTTCAGGGGTGCCTACGAGCAGTACTTC. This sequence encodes CASSFRGAYEQYF.

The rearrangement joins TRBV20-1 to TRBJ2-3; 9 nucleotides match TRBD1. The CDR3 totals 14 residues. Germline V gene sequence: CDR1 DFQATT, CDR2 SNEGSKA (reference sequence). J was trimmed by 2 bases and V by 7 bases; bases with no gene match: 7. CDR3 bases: TGCAGTGTCCTGGGACAGGGTTCCACAGATACGCAGTATTTT. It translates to CSVLGQGSTDTQYF.

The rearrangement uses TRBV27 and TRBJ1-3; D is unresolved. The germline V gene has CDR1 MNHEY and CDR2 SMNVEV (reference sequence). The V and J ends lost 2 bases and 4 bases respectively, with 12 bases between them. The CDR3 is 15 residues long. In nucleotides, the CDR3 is TGTGCCAGCAGTTTAAAGGCCGTGGGGGGAAACACCATATATTTT. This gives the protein CASSLKAVGGNTIYF.

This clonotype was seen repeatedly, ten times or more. CDR3 DNA: TGCGCCAGCAGCTTTCGTGGGGGGAACACCGGGGAGCTGTTTTTT. Its translation: CASSFRGGNTGELFF. V is TRBV5-1 and J is TRBJ2-2; D may correspond to TRBD1 or TRBD2 (5 bases each). CDR3 length equals 15 residues. V lost 2 bases and J lost 1, with 9 bases in between. CDR1 and CDR2 (germline): SGHRS, YFSETQ.

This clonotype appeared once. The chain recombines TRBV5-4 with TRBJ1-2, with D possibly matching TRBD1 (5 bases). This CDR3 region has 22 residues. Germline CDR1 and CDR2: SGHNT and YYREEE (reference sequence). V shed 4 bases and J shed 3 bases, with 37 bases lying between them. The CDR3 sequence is CASSGLGTSGGPNTGEHYGYTF. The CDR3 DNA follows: TGTGCCAGCAGCGGGCTTGGGACTAGCGGGGGACCGAACACCGGGGAGCACTATGGCTACACCTTC.

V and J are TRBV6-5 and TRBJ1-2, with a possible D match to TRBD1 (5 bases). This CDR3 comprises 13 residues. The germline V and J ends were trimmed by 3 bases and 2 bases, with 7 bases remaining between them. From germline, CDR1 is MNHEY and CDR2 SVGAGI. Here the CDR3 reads CASSYQGNYGYTF. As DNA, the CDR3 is TGTGCCAGCAGTTATCAGGGAAACTATGGCTACACCTTC.

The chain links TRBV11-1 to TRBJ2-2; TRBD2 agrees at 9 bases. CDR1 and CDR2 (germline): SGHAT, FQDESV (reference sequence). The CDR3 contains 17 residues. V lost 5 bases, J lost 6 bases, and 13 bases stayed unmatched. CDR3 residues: CASSPLGLAGTAGELFF. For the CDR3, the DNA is TGTGCCAGCAGCCCGCTGGGACTAGCCGGGACGGCCGGGGAGCTGTTTTTT.

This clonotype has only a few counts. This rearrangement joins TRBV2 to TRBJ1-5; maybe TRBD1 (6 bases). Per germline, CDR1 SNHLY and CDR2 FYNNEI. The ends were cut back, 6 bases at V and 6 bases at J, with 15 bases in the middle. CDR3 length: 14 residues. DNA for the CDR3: TGTGCCAGCAGAGGACCAGGGGCGGGTCAGCCCCAGCATTTT. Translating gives CASRGPGAGQPQHF.